A selection of T cell receptor beta chains follows, all from one sample in a study of OX40 agonist ivuxolimab in advanced cancers. Profiling relied on immunoSEQ multiplex PCR, and the TCRdb table lists in-frame clones only, not all of them. This table has 69,000 or so clones, approximately 88% appearing once. The source material was CD4+ or CD8+ T cells sorted from blood, sampled in a trial of the OX40 agonist ivuxolimab. Receptor source: an adult with an advanced solid tumor such as melanoma, head and neck, liver or kidney cancer. Each CDR3 is given with its conserved first and last residue. A D gene is named only where the DNA matches it firmly. Some rows have no size entry. The others give once, few or many, or a class for an expanded clone.

J	size	V	D	DNA	CDR3
TRBJ1-2	-	TRBV11-2	-	TGTGCCAGCAGCACTCGACAGGAAAACTATGGCTACACCTTC	CASSTRQENYGYTF
TRBJ2-1	-	TRBV7-9	TRBD2	TGTGCCAGCAGGCTGCTGGGAGCGGGGGACACGCACTCCTACAATGAGCAGTTCTTC	CASRLLGAGDTHSYNEQFF
TRBJ1-4	-	TRBV11-2	-	TGTGCCAGCAGCCGCTCAGGGAACTCGCTGTCTAATGAAAAACTGTTTTTT	CASSRSGNSLSNEKLFF
TRBJ2-2	-	TRBV4-2	TRBD2	TGTGCCAGCAGCCAAGAGGGCGGGAGGAACACCGGGGAGCTGTTTTTT	CASSQEGGRNTGELFF
TRBJ2-3	-	TRBV5-4	-	TGTGCCAGCAGGGGTATGGGGGGAAAGTCAGATACGCAGTATTTT	CASRGMGGKSDTQYF
TRBJ1-5	few	TRBV5-1	TRBD1	TGCGCCAGCAGCTTGGAAGGGGGCGATCAGCCCCAGCATTTT	CASSLEGGDQPQHF
TRBJ2-3	few	TRBV18	-	TGTGCCAGCTCACCATTCATGGCAGATACGCAGTATTTT	CASSPFMADTQYF
TRBJ1-4	-	TRBV5-1	TRBD1	TGCGCCAGCAGCGCCGGGACAGGGGATGAAAAACTGTTTTTT	CASSAGTGDEKLFF
TRBJ1-6	-	TRBV2	-	TGTGCCAGCAAACAGACCGATAATAATTCACCCCTCCACTTT	CASKQTDNNSPLHF
TRBJ1-5	-	TRBV6-1	-	TGTGCCAGCAGCCCGGTCGGCCATCAGCCCCAGCATTTT	CASSPVGHQPQHF
TRBJ2-6	-	TRBV5-4	-	TGTGCCAGCAGCTTGAGGCTCTCTGGGGCCAACGTCCTGACTTTC	CASSLRLSGANVLTF
TRBJ2-1	once	TRBV12-5	TRBD2	TGTGCTAGTGGCTTGAGGAGCGGGGGGGCCTACAATGAGCAGTTCTTC	CASGLRSGGAYNEQFF
TRBJ1-2	-	TRBV7-2	TRBD1	TGTGCCAGCAGCTTAACGACAGGGTGGCAGGGCTACACCTTC	CASSLTTGWQGYTF
TRBJ2-1	-	TRBV14	-	TGTGCCAGCAGCCAGATAACGGGACTCAGAAATGAGCAGTTCTTC	CASSQITGLRNEQFF
TRBJ1-2	-	TRBV5-4	-	TGTGCCAGCAGCTTGAGTGCCGCCGGTTATGGCTACACCTTC	CASSLSAAGYGYTF
TRBJ1-1	-	TRBV13	-	TGTGCCAGCAGCTTAGTGCCAGGAATGGCTTTCTTT	CASSLVPGMAFF
TRBJ1-1	-	TRBV5-1	TRBD1	TGCGCCAGCAGCTTGGCCGCACAGGGGATCACTGAAGCTTTCTTT	CASSLAAQGITEAFF
TRBJ1-3	few	TRBV18	-	TGTGCCAGCTCACGACCGGGTACGGACTCTGGAAACACCATATATTTT	CASSRPGTDSGNTIYF
TRBJ1-5	-	TRBV6-6	-	TGTGCCAGCAGTTATCATAGCAATCAGCCCCAGCATTTT	CASSYHSNQPQHF
TRBJ1-1	-	TRBV18	-	TGTGCCAGCTCACCTACTTCGGGGGGGGGTATGAACACTGAAGCTTTCTTT	CASSPTSGGGMNTEAFF
TRBJ1-2	-	TRBV6-5	-	TGTGCCAGCACCATTCTCGGGCTAGGGGGCTACACCTTC	CASTILGLGGYTF
TRBJ1-1	once	TRBV6-5	-	TGTGCCAGCAGTTTAGACACTCCGAACACTGAAGCTTTCTTT	CASSLDTPNTEAFF
TRBJ2-3	-	TRBV6-1	-	TGTGCCGGGAGCACGGGGATCGGCACAGATACGCAGTATTTT	CAGSTGIGTDTQYF
TRBJ1-1	-	TRBV10-3	-	TGTGCCATCAGTGAGGGAGTGGGCACTGAAGCTTTCTTT	CAISEGVGTEAFF
TRBJ1-2	-	TRBV19	-	TGTGCCAGTAGTATCACAGGACAGAGCTATGGCTACACCTTC	CASSITGQSYGYTF
TRBJ2-1	-	TRBV7-9	-	TGTGCCAGCAGCCCAGAAAGGGACTCTGGGGGTGAGCAGTTCTTC	CASSPERDSGGEQFF
TRBJ1-1	-	TRBV5-1	-	TGCGCCAGCAGCTTGGGACAGGAATACACTGAAGCTTTCTTT	CASSLGQEYTEAFF
TRBJ1-3	-	TRBV5-1	TRBD1	TGCGCCAGCAGCTACGACTACCAGACAGGGCGCGGAAACACCATATATTTT	CASSYDYQTGRGNTIYF
TRBJ1-2	-	TRBV28	-	TGTGCCAGCAGTCCCTCCAACTATGGCTACACCTTC	CASSPSNYGYTF
TRBJ2-5	-	TRBV18	TRBD2	TGTGCCAGCTCACCAACTAGCGGGAGCCAAGAGACCCAGTACTTC	CASSPTSGSQETQYF
TRBJ2-5	-	TRBV18	-	TGTGCCAGCTCACCACCAACAAGGGGGCAAGAGACCCAGTACTTC	CASSPPTRGQETQYF
TRBJ2-1	-	TRBV7-9	TRBD2	TGTGCCAGCAGCTTTAATGTGGGGGGGATTGAGCAGTTCTTC	CASSFNVGGIEQFF
TRBJ2-7	-	TRBV7-9	-	TGTGCCAGCAGCTTAGGGCCCCAAAGCTCCTACGAGCAGTACTTC	CASSLGPQSSYEQYF
TRBJ1-3	-	TRBV30	-	TGTGCCTGGAGTCCTTTCACAAGCTCTGGAAACACCATATATTTT	CAWSPFTSSGNTIYF
TRBJ1-2	-	TRBV18	-	TGTGCCAGCTCACCCCCAGAGAACTATGGCTACACCTTC	CASSPPENYGYTF
TRBJ1-5	few	TRBV7-9	-	TGTGCCAGCAGCGAACAGGGCGATCAGCCCCAGCATTTT	CASSEQGDQPQHF
TRBJ2-7	-	TRBV10-3	-	TGTGCCATCAGCCCAGGGGCATCCGGTTTAGGGGAGCAGTACTTC	CAISPGASGLGEQYF
TRBJ1-5	few	TRBV7-2	-	TGTGCCAGCAGCTTAGGCCCGCGGGATCAGCCCCAGCATTTT	CASSLGPRDQPQHF
TRBJ1-2	-	TRBV5-1	-	TGCGCCAGCAGCGTGGACACGGCTGGCTACACCTTC	CASSVDTAGYTF
TRBJ1-1	once	TRBV6-1	-	TGTGCCAGCAGTCTGACACTGATGAACACTGAAGCTTTCTTT	CASSLTLMNTEAFF
TRBJ1-2	-	TRBV6-5	-	TGTGCCAGCAAACTGGGGGGTTTTTGGGCCTATGGCTACACCTTC	CASKLGGFWAYGYTF
TRBJ1-6	-	TRBV30	-	TGTGCCTGGAGTCCACAAGGTTCACCCCTCCACTTT	CAWSPQGSPLHF
TRBJ2-5	-	TRBV4-1	-	TGCGCCAGCAGCCAAGCGGGGGGCGGTCAGGGGGAGACCCAGTACTTC	CASSQAGGGQGETQYF
TRBJ1-6	once	TRBV30	-	TGTGCCTGGAGTTCGGTCTCGGGATATTCACCCCTCCACTTT	CAWSSVSGYSPLHF
TRBJ2-7	-	TRBV2	-	TGTGCCACCGGGGGAGATTTCTACGAGCAGTACTTC	CATGGDFYEQYF
TRBJ2-5	-	TRBV5-1	-	TGCGCCAGCAGCCGCGGGGCGGGGAGCCCCCGTCAAGAGACCCAGTACTTC	CASSRGAGSPRQETQYF
TRBJ1-1	-	TRBV19	TRBD1	TGTGCCAGTCAGGACAGGGGGCAAGGCACTGAAGCTTTCTTT	CASQDRGQGTEAFF
TRBJ2-3	-	TRBV10-1	TRBD1	TGCGCCAGCAGTGAGTCTGGGACAGTTAGCACAGATACGCAGTATTTT	CASSESGTVSTDTQYF
TRBJ2-6	-	TRBV5-6	-	TGTGCCAGCAGCTGGGGGGTTCTCAGCTCTGGGGCCAACGTCCTGACTTTC	CASSWGVLSSGANVLTF
TRBJ1-3	-	TRBV10-1	TRBD1	TGCGCCAGCAGTGGGACAGGGGGCGGGTATGCTGGAAACACCATATATTTT	CASSGTGGGYAGNTIYF
TRBJ2-3	-	TRBV6-5	-	TGTGCCAGCAGGATGACCACAGATACGCAGTATTTT	CASRMTTDTQYF
TRBJ1-4	once	TRBV6-5	-	TGTGCCAGCAGTTACTCCACAGGGTCGGGTAATGAAAAACTGTTTTTT	CASSYSTGSGNEKLFF
TRBJ1-2	-	TRBV6-1	-	TGTGCCAGCAGTGAAGGGCCCGCAGGGAACTATGGCTACACCTTC	CASSEGPAGNYGYTF
TRBJ2-3	-	TRBV28	-	TGTGCCAGCGGGGAGGCTACGCAGTATTTT	CASGEATQYF
TRBJ2-7	-	TRBV7-9	-	TGTGCCAGCAGCTTAGAATCGACCTACGAGCAGTACTTC	CASSLESTYEQYF
TRBJ2-7	few	TRBV7-2	TRBD2	TGTGCCAGCAGCCTAATGGCGGGGGGCCTATACGAGCAGTACTTC	CASSLMAGGLYEQYF
TRBJ1-1	once	TRBV19	-	TGTGCCACCGGGACGGTGAACACTGAAGCTTTCTTT	CATGTVNTEAFF
TRBJ1-1	-	TRBV6-5	-	TGTGCCAGCAGTTACGACAGAGTTACTGAAGCTTTCTTT	CASSYDRVTEAFF
TRBJ2-1	-	TRBV6-6	-	TGTGCCAGCAGTCCCCTTGGGGGGGGGCGCAATGAGCAGTTCTTC	CASSPLGGGRNEQFF
TRBJ2-7	-	TRBV4-1	TRBD1	TGCGCCAGCAGCCGTCAGGACAGGGGGGACTACGAGCAGTACTTC	CASSRQDRGDYEQYF